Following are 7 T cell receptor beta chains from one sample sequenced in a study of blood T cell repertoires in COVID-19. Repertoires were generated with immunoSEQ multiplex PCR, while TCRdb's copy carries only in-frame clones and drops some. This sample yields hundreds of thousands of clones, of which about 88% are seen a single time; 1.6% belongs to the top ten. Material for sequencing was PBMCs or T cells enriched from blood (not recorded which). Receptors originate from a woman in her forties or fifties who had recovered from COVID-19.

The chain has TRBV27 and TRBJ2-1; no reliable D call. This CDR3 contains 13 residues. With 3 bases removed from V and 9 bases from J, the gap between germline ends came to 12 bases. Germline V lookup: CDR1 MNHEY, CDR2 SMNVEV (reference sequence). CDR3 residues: CASSFLGGSEQFF. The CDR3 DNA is TGTGCCAGCAGTTTCCTAGGTGGTAGTGAGCAGTTCTTC.

The CDR3 nucleotides read TGTGCCAGCAGAGTCACCGGGACAGTCAACACTGAAGCTTTCTTT. Its protein is CASRVTGTVNTEAFF. The chain links TRBV2 to TRBJ1-1, with 7 bases fitting TRBD1. CDR1 SNHLY and CDR2 FYNNEI come from the germline V gene. This CDR3 has 15 residues. The V and J ends lost 6 bases and 2 bases, in that order; junction bases with no gene match: 9.

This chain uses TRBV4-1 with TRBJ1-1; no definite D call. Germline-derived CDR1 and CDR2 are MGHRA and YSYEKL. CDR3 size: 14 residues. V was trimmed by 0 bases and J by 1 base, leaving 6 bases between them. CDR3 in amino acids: CASSQDPGNTEAFF. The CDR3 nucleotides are TGCGCCAGCAGCCAAGATCCCGGGAACACTGAAGCTTTCTTT.

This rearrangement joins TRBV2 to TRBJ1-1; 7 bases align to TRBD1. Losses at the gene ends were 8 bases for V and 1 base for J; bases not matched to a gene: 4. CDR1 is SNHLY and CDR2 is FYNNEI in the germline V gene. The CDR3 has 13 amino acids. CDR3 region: CASRGQQNTEAFF. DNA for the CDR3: TGTGCCAGCCGGGGACAGCAGAACACTGAAGCTTTCTTT.

The CDR3 is CASSPLQGRYGYTF. CDR3 in DNA: TGTGCCAGCAGTCCACTACAGGGTCGGTATGGCTACACCTTC. The chain recombines TRBV27 with TRBJ1-2; D might be TRBD1 (6 bases). The CDR3 runs 14 residues. Germline assignment: CDR1 MNHEY and CDR2 SMNVEV (reference sequence). Trimming removed 5 bases from V and 5 bases from J, with 15 bases in between.

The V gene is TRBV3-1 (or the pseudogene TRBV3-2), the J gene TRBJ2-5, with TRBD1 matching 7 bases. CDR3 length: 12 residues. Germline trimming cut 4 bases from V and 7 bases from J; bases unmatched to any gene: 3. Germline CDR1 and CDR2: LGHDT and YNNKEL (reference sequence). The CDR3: CASSRDSGTQYF. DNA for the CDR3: TGTGCCAGCAGCCGGGACAGCGGGACCCAGTACTTC.

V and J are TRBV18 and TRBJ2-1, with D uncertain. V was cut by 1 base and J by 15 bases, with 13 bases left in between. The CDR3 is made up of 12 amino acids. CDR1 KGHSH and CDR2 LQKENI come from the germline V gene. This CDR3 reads CASSPLTTGGFF. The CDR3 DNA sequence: TGTGCCAGCTCACCACTCACTACGGGTGGGTTCTTC.